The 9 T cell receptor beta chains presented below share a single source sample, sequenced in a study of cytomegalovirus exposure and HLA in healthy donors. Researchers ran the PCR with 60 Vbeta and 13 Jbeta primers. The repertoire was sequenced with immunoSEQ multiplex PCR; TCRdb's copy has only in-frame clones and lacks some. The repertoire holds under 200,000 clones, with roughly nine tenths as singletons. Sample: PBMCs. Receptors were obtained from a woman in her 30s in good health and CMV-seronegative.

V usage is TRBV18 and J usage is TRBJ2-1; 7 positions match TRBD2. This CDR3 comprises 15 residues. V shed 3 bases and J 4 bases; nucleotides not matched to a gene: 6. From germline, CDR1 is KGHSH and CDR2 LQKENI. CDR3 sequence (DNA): TGTGCCAGCTCACCTTCGTGGGGGGGATACAATGAGCAGTTCTTC. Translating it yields CASSPSWGGYNEQFF.

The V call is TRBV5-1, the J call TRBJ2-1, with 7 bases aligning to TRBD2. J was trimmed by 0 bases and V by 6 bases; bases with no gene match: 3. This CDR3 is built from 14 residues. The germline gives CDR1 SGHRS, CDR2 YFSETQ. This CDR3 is CASNSGASYNEQFF. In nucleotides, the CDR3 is TGCGCCAGCAACAGCGGGGCCTCCTACAATGAGCAGTTCTTC.

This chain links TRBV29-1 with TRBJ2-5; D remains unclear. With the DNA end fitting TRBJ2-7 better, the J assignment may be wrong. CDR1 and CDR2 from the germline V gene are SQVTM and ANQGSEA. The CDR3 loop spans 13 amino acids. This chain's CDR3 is CSVTRVSKNEQYF. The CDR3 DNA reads TGCAGCGTTACCCGGGTCTCCAAGAACGAGCAGTACTTC.

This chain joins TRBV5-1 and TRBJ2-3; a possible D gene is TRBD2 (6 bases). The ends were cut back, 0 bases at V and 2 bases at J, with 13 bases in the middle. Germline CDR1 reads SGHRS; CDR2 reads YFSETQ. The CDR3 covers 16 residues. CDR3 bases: TGCGCCAGCAGCTTGGGGGTAGCGGCCCTCACAGATACGCAGTATTTT. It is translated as CASSLGVAALTDTQYF. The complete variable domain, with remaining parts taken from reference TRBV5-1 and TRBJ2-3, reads KAGVTQTPRYLIKTRGQQVTLSCSPISGHRSVSWYQQTPGQGLQFLFEYFSETQRNKGNFPGRFSGRQFSNSRSEMNVSTLELGDSALYLCASSLGVAALTDTQYFGPGTRLTVL.

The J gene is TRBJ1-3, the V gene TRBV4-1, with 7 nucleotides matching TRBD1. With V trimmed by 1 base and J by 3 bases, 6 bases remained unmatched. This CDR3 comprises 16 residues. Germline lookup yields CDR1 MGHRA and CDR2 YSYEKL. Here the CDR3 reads CASSQVGQGGGNTIYF. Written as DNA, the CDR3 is TGCGCCAGCAGCCAAGTTGGGCAGGGGGGTGGAAACACCATATATTTT.

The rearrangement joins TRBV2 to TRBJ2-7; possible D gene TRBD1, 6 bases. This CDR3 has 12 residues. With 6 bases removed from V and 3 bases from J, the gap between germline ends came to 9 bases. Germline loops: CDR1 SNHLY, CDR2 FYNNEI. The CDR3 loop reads CASRPGDYEQYF. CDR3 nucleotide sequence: TGTGCCAGCAGGCCAGGGGACTACGAGCAGTACTTC.

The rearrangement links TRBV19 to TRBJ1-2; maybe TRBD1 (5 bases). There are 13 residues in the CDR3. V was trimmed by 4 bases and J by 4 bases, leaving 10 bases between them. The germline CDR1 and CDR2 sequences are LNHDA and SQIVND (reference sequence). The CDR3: CASSTREGYGYTF. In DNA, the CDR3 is TGTGCCAGTAGTACCAGGGAAGGCTATGGCTACACCTTC.

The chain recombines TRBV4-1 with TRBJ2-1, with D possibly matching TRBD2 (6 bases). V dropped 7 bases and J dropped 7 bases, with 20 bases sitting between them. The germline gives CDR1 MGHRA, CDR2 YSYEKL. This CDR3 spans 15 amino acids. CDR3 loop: CASTVVGSGGNEQFF. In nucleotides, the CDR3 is TGCGCCAGCACCGTCGTAGGTAGCGGTGGGAATGAGCAGTTCTTC.

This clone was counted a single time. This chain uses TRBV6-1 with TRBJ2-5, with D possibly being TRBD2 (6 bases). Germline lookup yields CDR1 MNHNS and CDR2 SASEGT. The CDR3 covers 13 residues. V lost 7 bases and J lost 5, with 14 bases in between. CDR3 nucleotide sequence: TGTGCCAGCATGAAGCGCAGCGGGGAGACCCAGTACTTC. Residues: CASMKRSGETQYF.